The 8 T cell receptor beta chains listed next were all sequenced from one sample in a study of cytomegalovirus exposure and HLA in healthy donors. Primers for the PCR totalled 60 Vbeta and 13 Jbeta. The table came from immunoSEQ multiplex PCR; TCRdb's copy has only in-frame clones and leaves some out. The sample consists of about 140,000 clones, 70% of them appearing once. Sequenced input: PBMCs. The receptors stem from a young woman in good health and CMV-seronegative.

This clone was counted a few times. The chain joins TRBV6-1 to TRBJ1-4; 7 nucleotides line up with TRBD1. This CDR3 has 15 residues. CDR1 and CDR2 (germline): MNHNS, SASEGT. Germline trimming cut 10 bases from V and 0 bases from J; bases unmatched to any gene: 8. CDR3 in amino acids: CATQTGTSTNEKLFF. For the CDR3, the DNA is TGTGCCACCCAGACAGGGACCTCAACTAATGAAAAACTGTTTTTT.

The CDR3 protein is CASGFQAGAMEQFF. The DNA for the CDR3 is TGTGCCAGCGGTTTCCAAGCGGGAGCGATGGAGCAGTTCTTC. The genes are TRBV2 and TRBJ2-1, with 8 bases aligning to TRBD2. The CDR3 runs 14 residues. V lost 8 bases to trimming and J lost 10 bases; unmatched junction nucleotides: 13. The germline gives CDR1 SNHLY, CDR2 FYNNEI. Complete variable domain (other parts from reference TRBV2 and TRBJ2-1): EPEVTQTPSHQVTQMGQEVILRCVPISNHLYFYWYRQILGQKVEFLVSFYNNEISEKSEIFDDQFSVERPDGSNFTLKIRSTKLEDSAMYFCASGFQAGAMEQFFGPGTRLTVL.

The chain couples TRBV6-1 to TRBJ2-1; the match to TRBD2 covers 9 bases. This CDR3 region has 15 residues. With V trimmed by 6 bases and J by 6 bases, 9 bases remained unmatched. Germline-derived CDR1 and CDR2 are MNHNS and SASEGT. The CDR3 DNA reads TGTGCCAGCAGCTGGGGACTAGCCCACTTCAATGAGCAGTTCTTC. This encodes CASSWGLAHFNEQFF.

The genes are TRBV13 and TRBJ1-2; 9 bases are a match to TRBD1. Trimming removed 6 bases from V and 8 bases from J; junction bases left unmatched: 10. CDR1 and CDR2 from the germline V gene are PRHDT and FYEKMQ (reference sequence). This CDR3 has 14 residues. CDR3 in amino acids: CASSHAETGGGYTF. DNA of the CDR3: TGTGCCAGCAGTCACGCGGAAACAGGGGGCGGCTACACCTTC. Looking up the rest from reference TRBV13 and TRBJ1-2 gives the full variable domain: AAGVIQSPRHLIKEKRETATLKCYPIPRHDTVYWYQQGPGQDPQFLISFYEKMQSDKGSIPDRFSAQQFSDYHSELNMSSLELGDSALYFCASSHAETGGGYTFGSGTRLTVV.

The chain uses TRBV7-2 and TRBJ2-3; D perhaps matches TRBD2 (5 bases). CDR3 length: 14 amino acids. CDR1 is SGHTA, CDR2 FQGNSA, per germline. The V end lost 5 bases, the J end lost 1 base, and 10 bases lay between the germline ends. CDR3 coding DNA: TGTGCCAGCAGCCGCCAGGAGGGCACAGATACGCAGTATTTT. This codes for CASSRQEGTDTQYF. Together with reference TRBV7-2 and TRBJ2-3, the CDR3 gives the full variable domain: GAGVSQSPSNKVTEKGKDVELRCDPISGHTALYWYRQSLGQGLEFLIYFQGNSAPDKSGLPSDRFSAERTGGSVSTLTIQRTQQEDSAVYLCASSRQEGTDTQYFGPGTRLTVL.

The V and J genes are TRBV28 and TRBJ2-1; 8 bases are a match to TRBD1. V was clipped by 5 bases and J by 9 bases; unmatched bases: 12. Per the germline V gene, CDR1 is MDHEN and CDR2 is SYDVKM. The CDR3 runs to 15 residues. CDR3 protein: CASSNPGTGAIEQFF. DNA of the CDR3: TGTGCCAGCAGTAACCCCGGGACAGGTGCGATTGAGCAGTTCTTC.

This sequence joins TRBV7-3 and TRBJ1-1; perhaps TRBD1 as D (6 bases). CDR3 size: 13 residues. V was clipped by 5 bases and J by 1 base, with 8 bases between them. Per germline, CDR1 SGHTA and CDR2 FQGTGA. CDR3 in DNA: TGTGCCAGCAGCGAGGGACAGAACACTGAAGCTTTCTTT. Translating gives CASSEGQNTEAFF.

CDR3 DNA: TGTGCCAGCAGGCTAGCGGGAGGGCAAGAGACCCAGTACTTC. This sequence encodes CASRLAGGQETQYF. The chain recombines TRBV27 with TRBJ2-5, with TRBD2 matching 12 bases. V gave up 6 bases and J gave up 2 bases; unmatched junction bases: 1. Germline V gene data show CDR1 as MNHEY and CDR2 as SMNVEV (reference sequence). The CDR3 contains 14 residues.